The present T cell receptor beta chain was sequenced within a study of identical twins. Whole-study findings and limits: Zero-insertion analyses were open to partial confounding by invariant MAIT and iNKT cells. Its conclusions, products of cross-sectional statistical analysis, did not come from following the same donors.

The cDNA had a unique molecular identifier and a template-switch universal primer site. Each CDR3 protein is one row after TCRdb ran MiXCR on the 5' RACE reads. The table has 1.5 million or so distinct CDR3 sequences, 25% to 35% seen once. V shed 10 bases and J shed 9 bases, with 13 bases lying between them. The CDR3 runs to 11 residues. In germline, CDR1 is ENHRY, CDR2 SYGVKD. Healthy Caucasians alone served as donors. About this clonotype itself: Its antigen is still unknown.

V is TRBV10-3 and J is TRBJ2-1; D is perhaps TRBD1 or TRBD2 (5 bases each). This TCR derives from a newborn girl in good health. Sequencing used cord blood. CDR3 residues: CATLWGSEQFF. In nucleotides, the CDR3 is TGTGCCACCCTTTGGGGGAGTGAGCAGTTCTTC.